This passage covers 21 T cell receptor beta chains from one sample sequenced in a study of blood T cell repertoires in COVID-19. The assay was immunoSEQ multiplex PCR, and TCRdb's table has in-frame clones only and misses some. The sample includes hundreds of thousands of clones, about 90% seen only once; the top ten take 0.95% to 1.5%. Source material: PBMCs or T cells enriched from blood (not recorded which). The receptors were gathered from a man aged 25-45 years who had recovered from COVID-19.

V usage is TRBV30 and J usage is TRBJ2-4; possible D gene TRBD1, 7 bases. Trimming shortened V by 3 bases and J by 9 bases, and 18 bases separated the two germline ends. This CDR3 has 14 amino acids. The germline V gene has CDR1 GTSNPN and CDR2 SVGIG (reference sequence). In DNA, the CDR3 is TGTGCCTGGAGCGAAAAGAGGGGGCGGGGCATTCAGTACTTC. Translated: CAWSEKRGRGIQYF.

The table lists this clone with a few counts. V gene TRBV19 combines with J gene TRBJ2-1, with 8 bases aligning to TRBD1. The ends lost 6 bases at V and 0 bases at J; junction bases unmatched: 7. Germline V gene data show CDR1 as LNHDA and CDR2 as SQIVND (reference sequence). This CDR3 is built from 16 residues. DNA for the CDR3: TGTGCCAGTAGATTTACAGGGGGGAGCTCCTACAATGAGCAGTTCTTC. It codes for CASRFTGGSSYNEQFF.

DNA of the CDR3: TGTGCCAGCAGCGGACAGGTGGGGGAAAAACTGTTTTTT. Its protein product is CASSGQVGEKLFF. This chain connects TRBV7-2 to TRBJ1-4; 7 nucleotides line up with TRBD1. The ends lost 5 bases at V and 8 bases at J; junction bases unmatched: 5. The germline CDR1 and CDR2 sequences are SGHTA and FQGNSA. The CDR3 consists of 13 residues.

The chain is built from TRBV30 and TRBJ1-1; 9 nucleotides line up with TRBD1. The V gene end was trimmed by 3 bases and the J gene end by 1 base; junction bases not matched to a gene: 6. Germline assignment: CDR1 GTSNPN and CDR2 SVGIG (reference sequence). The length of the CDR3 is 15 residues. The CDR3 DNA is TGTGCCTGGAGGGTGTTGGGACAGGGGAACACTGAAGCTTTCTTT. As protein: CAWRVLGQGNTEAFF.

The V gene is TRBV6-1, the J gene TRBJ2-7; D remains ambiguous. Trimming removed 0 bases at V and 6 bases at J, with 9 bases between. Germline CDR1 reads MNHNS; CDR2 reads SASEGT. This CDR3 region has 13 residues. CDR3 nucleotides: TGTGCCAGCAGTGAAGCGCTTCGAGGCGAGCAGTACTTC. It codes for CASSEALRGEQYF.

This chain joins TRBV11-1 and TRBJ2-1, with D perhaps TRBD1 (5 bases). Germline values: CDR1 SGHAT, CDR2 FQDESV (reference sequence). The length of the CDR3 is 16 residues. V lost 5 bases and J 0 bases, leaving 14 bases between the germline ends. Written as DNA, the CDR3 is TGTGCCAGCAGCCCCCGGACACTCAGCTCCTACAATGAGCAGTTCTTC. The encoded protein is CASSPRTLSSYNEQFF.

The chain combines TRBV6-2 or TRBV6-3 with TRBJ1-2; 9 bases map to TRBD1. J gave up 5 bases and V 6 bases, and 4 bases lay outside the gene matches. Germline V CDR1 and CDR2: MNHEY, SVGEGT. CDR3 length: 13 amino acids. The CDR3 coding sequence is TGTGCCAGCAGCCCCGGGACAGGGTATGGCTACACCTTC. Encoded protein: CASSPGTGYGYTF.

The genes are TRBV7-8 and TRBJ1-3; D not resolved. V was clipped by 6 bases and J by 0 bases, with 21 bases between them. Germline CDR1 is SGHVS and CDR2 is FQNEAQ. The CDR3 runs to 18 residues. For the CDR3, the DNA is TGTGCCAGCAGTTTTAGCGAAATAGGACTGACCTCTGGAAACACCATATATTTT. It is translated as CASSFSEIGLTSGNTIYF.

This chain joins TRBV7-9 and TRBJ1-4, with 8 nucleotides matching TRBD1. Trimming took 5 bases from V and 7 from J; bases not matched to a gene: 15. The germline CDR1 and CDR2 sequences are SEHNR and FQNEAQ (reference sequence). The CDR3 extends over 17 amino acids. In DNA, the CDR3 is TGTGCCAGCAGCCCCGGGACAGGTAAAAGGAAGAGTGAAAAACTGTTTTTT. Translation: CASSPGTGKRKSEKLFF.

The J gene is TRBJ2-7, the V gene TRBV28; a possible D gene is TRBD2 (5 bases). Germline-derived CDR1 and CDR2 are MDHEN and SYDVKM. The CDR3 totals 11 residues. Trimming pared 7 bases from V and 5 bases from J, leaving 9 bases between. The chain's CDR3 is CASTGFNEQYF. CDR3 DNA: TGTGCCAGCACGGGGTTCAACGAGCAGTACTTC.

V is TRBV28 and J is TRBJ2-1, with 8 nucleotides matching TRBD1. The germline V gene encodes CDR1 MDHEN and CDR2 SYDVKM. Losses at the gene ends were 5 bases for V and 0 bases for J; bases not matched to a gene: 6. The CDR3 extends over 16 amino acids. The CDR3 protein is CASSPQGAPSYNEQFF. CDR3 bases: TGTGCCAGCAGTCCGCAGGGGGCCCCCTCCTACAATGAGCAGTTCTTC.

The chain employs TRBV5-8 and TRBJ1-1, with TRBD1 matching 10 bases. J gave up 4 bases and V 0 bases, and 12 bases lay outside the gene matches. CDR3 size: 18 residues. Germline V gene data show CDR1 as SGHTS and CDR2 as YDEGEE. CDR3 sequence (DNA): TGTGCCAGCAGCTTGGAGTATTCGGGGACAGGGGTCCGCACTGAAGCTTTCTTT. This codes for CASSLEYSGTGVRTEAFF.

The table lists this clone with a count of one. The chain links TRBV6-5 to TRBJ1-1; TRBD1 is a possible D gene (6 bases). Germline CDR1 and CDR2: MNHEY and SVGAGI. The germline V and J ends were trimmed by 8 bases and 2 bases, with 9 bases remaining between them. The CDR3 is 12 amino acids. CDR3 DNA: TGTGCCAGCCAGACAGGAAACACTGAAGCTTTCTTT. Translation gives CASQTGNTEAFF.

The V gene is TRBV6-2 or TRBV6-3, the J gene TRBJ2-7; 7 bases map to TRBD1. Germline V gene lookup returns CDR1 MNHEY and CDR2 SVGEGT. V was pared by 4 bases and J by 2 bases, with 5 bases of the junction left unmatched. The CDR3 extends over 14 amino acids. The CDR3 DNA is TGTGCCAGCAGTTCCGACAGGGTCCCCTACGAGCAGTACTTC. Encoded protein: CASSSDRVPYEQYF.

The chain is built from TRBV4-1 and TRBJ1-5; D gene uncertain. CDR1 is MGHRA, CDR2 YSYEKL, per germline. CDR3 size: 17 residues. V dropped 1 base and J dropped 4 bases, with 17 bases sitting between them. The CDR3 reads CASSQGGRGPKNQPQHF. The CDR3 DNA follows: TGCGCCAGCAGCCAAGGAGGTCGAGGGCCGAAGAATCAGCCCCAGCATTTT.

The chain has TRBV27 and TRBJ2-2, with 10 nucleotides matching TRBD1. This CDR3 is 20 amino acids long. Germline CDR1 and CDR2: MNHEY and SMNVEV (reference sequence). The J segment lost 4 bases and the V segment lost 4 bases, leaving 18 bases of the junction unmatched. The CDR3 bases are TGTGCCAGCAGTTCCCGGGACAGGGGTAGTCTGACTTTCGTCACCGGGGAGCTGTTTTTT. The encoded protein is CASSSRDRGSLTFVTGELFF.

With regard to this clone: Relative to the germline gene, one junction end is altered; a read error may explain this. The V call is TRBV6-1, the J call TRBJ1-5; D uncertain. The germline gives CDR1 MNHNS, CDR2 SASEGT. This CDR3 is built from 13 residues. CDR3 sequence reads: CASTELSNQPQHF. The DNA for the CDR3 is TGTGCCAGCACTGAACTCTCCAATCAGCCCCAGCATTTT.

This clone is a singleton in its sample. V gene TRBV27 combines with J gene TRBJ1-6; 8 bases agree with TRBD1. The V segment lost 3 bases and the J segment 8 bases; nucleotides outside the gene matches: 3. Germline V lookup: CDR1 MNHEY, CDR2 SMNVEV (reference sequence). CDR3 size: 14 residues. In DNA form, the CDR3 reads TGTGCCAGCAGTTTTGACAGGGGTTATTCACCCCTCCACTTT. It is translated as CASSFDRGYSPLHF.

The J gene is TRBJ2-5, the V gene TRBV6-5; 8 bases map to TRBD2. Germline loops: CDR1 MNHEY, CDR2 SVGAGI. V shed 4 bases and J 4 bases; nucleotides not matched to a gene: 8. This CDR3 has 15 residues. The CDR3 sequence is CASSWLGGAGETQYF. For the CDR3, the DNA is TGTGCCAGCAGTTGGCTCGGGGGGGCGGGAGAGACCCAGTACTTC.

This clone was found once. The V call is TRBV30, the J call TRBJ1-4; 7 bases are shared with TRBD1. Germline V gene lookup returns CDR1 GTSNPN and CDR2 SVGIG (reference sequence). The CDR3 runs to 14 residues. Trimming removed 0 bases from V and 5 bases from J; junction bases left unmatched: 3. The chain's CDR3 is CAWSVGTENEKLFF. The CDR3 coding sequence is TGTGCCTGGAGTGTTGGGACAGAGAATGAAAAACTGTTTTTT.

V and J are TRBV7-9 and TRBJ2-5; 7 bases match TRBD1. Germline-derived CDR1 and CDR2 are SEHNR and FQNEAQ (reference sequence). The V and J ends lost 7 bases and 4 bases, in that order; junction bases with no gene match: 12. The CDR3 contains 15 residues. CDR3 sequence: CASTRQGDLLETQYF. As DNA, the CDR3 is TGTGCCAGCACCCGACAGGGCGATTTGTTAGAGACCCAGTACTTC. Full variable domain (outside the CDR3, taken from reference TRBV7-9 and TRBJ2-5): DTGVSQNPRHKITKRGQNVTFRCDPISEHNRLYWYRQTLGQGPEFLTYFQNEAQLEKSRLLSDRFSAERPKGSFSTLEIQRTEQGDSAMYLCASTRQGDLLETQYFGPGTRLLVL.